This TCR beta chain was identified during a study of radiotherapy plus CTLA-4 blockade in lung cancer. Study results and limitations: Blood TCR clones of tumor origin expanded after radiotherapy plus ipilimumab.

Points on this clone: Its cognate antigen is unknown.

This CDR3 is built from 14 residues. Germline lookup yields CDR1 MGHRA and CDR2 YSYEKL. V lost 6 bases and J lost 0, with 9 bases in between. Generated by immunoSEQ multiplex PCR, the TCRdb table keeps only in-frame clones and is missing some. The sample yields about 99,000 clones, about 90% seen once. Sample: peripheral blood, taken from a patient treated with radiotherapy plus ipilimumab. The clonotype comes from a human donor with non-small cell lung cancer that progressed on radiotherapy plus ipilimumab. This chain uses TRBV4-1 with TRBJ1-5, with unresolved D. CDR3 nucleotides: TGCGCCAGCAGTAACAGTGATAGCAATCAGCCCCAGCATTTT. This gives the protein CASSNSDSNQPQHF.